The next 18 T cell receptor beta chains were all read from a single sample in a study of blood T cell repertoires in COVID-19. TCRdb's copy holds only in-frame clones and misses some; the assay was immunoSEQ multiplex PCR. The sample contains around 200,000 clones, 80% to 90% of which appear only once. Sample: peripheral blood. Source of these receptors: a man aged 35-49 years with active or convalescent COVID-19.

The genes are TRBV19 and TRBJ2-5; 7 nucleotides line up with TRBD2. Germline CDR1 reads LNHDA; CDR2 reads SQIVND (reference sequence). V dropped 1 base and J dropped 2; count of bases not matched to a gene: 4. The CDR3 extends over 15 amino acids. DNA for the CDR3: TGTGCCAGTAGTATAGGGAGGGGAGGGCAAGAGACCCAGTACTTC. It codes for CASSIGRGGQETQYF. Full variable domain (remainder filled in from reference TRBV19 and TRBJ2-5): DGGITQSPKYLFRKEGQNVTLSCEQNLNHDAMYWYRQDPGQGLRLIYYSQIVNDFQKGDIAEGYSVSREKKESFPLTVTSAQKNPTAFYLCASSIGRGGQETQYFGPGTRLLVL.

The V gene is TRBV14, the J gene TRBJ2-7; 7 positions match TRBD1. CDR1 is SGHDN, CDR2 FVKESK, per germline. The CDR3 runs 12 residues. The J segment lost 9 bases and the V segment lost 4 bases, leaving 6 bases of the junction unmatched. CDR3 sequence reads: CASSLGTAGQYF. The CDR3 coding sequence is TGTGCCAGCAGCCTAGGGACAGCCGGGCAGTACTTC.

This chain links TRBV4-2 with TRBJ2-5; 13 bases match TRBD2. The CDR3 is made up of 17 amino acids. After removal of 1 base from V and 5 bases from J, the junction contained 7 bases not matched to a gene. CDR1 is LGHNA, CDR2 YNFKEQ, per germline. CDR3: CASSQGTSGGAGETQYF. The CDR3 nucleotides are TGTGCCAGCAGCCAAGGAACTAGCGGGGGGGCCGGGGAGACCCAGTACTTC.

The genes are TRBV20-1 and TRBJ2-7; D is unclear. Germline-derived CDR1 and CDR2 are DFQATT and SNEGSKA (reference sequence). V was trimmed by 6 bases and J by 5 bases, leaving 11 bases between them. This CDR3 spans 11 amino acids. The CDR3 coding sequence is TGCAGTGCCCTACGCAATAACGAGCAGTACTTC. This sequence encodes CSALRNNEQYF.

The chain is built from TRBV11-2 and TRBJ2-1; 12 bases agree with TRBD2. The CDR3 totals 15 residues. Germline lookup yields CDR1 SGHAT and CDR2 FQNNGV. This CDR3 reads CAEQATSGGYNEQFF. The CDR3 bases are TGTGCTGAACAAGCGACTAGCGGGGGTTACAATGAGCAGTTCTTC.

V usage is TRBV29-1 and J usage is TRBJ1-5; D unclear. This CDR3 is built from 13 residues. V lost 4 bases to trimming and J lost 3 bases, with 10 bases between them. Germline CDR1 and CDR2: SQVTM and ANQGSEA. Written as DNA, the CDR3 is TGCAGCGTTGCATCACACAACAATCAGCCCCAGCATTTT. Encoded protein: CSVASHNNQPQHF.

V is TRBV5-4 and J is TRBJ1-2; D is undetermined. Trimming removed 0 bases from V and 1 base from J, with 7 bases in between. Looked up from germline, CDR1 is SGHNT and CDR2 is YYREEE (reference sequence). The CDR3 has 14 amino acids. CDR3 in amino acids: CASSLATYNYGYTF. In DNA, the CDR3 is TGTGCCAGCAGCTTGGCCACTTATAACTATGGCTACACCTTC.

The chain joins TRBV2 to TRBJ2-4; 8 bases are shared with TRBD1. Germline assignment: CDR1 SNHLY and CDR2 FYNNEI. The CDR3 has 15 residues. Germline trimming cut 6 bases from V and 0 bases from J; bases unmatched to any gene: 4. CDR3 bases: TGTGCCAGCAGGTCGGACAGGGAAGCCAAAAACATTCAGTACTTC. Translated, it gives CASRSDREAKNIQYF.

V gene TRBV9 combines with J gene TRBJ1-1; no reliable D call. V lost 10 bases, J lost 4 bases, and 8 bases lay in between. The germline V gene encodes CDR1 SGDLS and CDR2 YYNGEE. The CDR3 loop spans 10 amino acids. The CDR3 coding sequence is TGTGCCGCGGCGGGCACTGAAGCTTTCTTT. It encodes CAAAGTEAFF.

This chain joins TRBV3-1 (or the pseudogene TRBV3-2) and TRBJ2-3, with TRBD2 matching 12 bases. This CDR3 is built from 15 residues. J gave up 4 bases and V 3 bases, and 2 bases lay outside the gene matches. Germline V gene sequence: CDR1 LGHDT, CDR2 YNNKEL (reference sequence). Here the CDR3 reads CASSHLAGGPDTQYF. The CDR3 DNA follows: TGTGCCAGCAGCCATCTAGCGGGGGGGCCAGATACGCAGTATTTT.

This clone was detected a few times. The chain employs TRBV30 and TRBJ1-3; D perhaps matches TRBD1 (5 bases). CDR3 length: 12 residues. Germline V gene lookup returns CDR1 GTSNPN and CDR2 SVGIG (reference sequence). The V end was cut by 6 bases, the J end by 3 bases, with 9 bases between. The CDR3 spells CACGTGGNTIYF. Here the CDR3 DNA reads TGTGCCTGTGGGACTGGTGGAAACACCATATATTTT. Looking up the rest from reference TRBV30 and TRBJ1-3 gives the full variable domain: SQTIHQWPATLVQPVGSPLSLECTVEGTSNPNLYWYRQAAGRGLQLLFYSVGIGQISSEVPQNLSASRPQDRQFILSSKKLLLSDSGFYLCACGTGGNTIYFGEGSWLTVV.

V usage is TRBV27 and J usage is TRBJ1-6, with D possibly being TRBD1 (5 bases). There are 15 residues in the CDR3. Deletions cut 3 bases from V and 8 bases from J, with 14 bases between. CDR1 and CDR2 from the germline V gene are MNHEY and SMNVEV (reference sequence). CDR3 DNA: TGTGCCAGCAGTTTCGGGGGAGGGATGGATTCACCCCTCCACTTT. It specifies CASSFGGGMDSPLHF.

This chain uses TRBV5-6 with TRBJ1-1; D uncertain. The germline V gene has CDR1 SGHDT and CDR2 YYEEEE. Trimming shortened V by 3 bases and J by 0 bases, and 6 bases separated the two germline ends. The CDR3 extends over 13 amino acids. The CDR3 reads CASSSTVNTEAFF. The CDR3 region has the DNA TGTGCCAGCAGCTCAACAGTGAACACTGAAGCTTTCTTT.

The CDR3 DNA reads TGTGCCAGCAACCCCGACAGGGCGGATGGCTACACCTTC. It encodes CASNPDRADGYTF. The chain couples TRBV27 to TRBJ1-2, with 7 bases lining up with TRBD1. Unmatched junction bases numbered 8, after V lost 7 bases and J lost 6 bases. The CDR3 runs to 13 residues. Per the germline V gene, CDR1 is MNHEY and CDR2 is SMNVEV (reference sequence).

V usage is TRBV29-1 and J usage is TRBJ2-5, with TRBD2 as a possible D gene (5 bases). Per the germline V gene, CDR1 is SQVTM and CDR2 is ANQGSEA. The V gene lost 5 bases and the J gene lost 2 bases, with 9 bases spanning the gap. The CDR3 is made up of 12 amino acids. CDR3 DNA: TGCAGCGTTCTAGGACTGCAAGAGACCCAGTACTTC. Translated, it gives CSVLGLQETQYF.

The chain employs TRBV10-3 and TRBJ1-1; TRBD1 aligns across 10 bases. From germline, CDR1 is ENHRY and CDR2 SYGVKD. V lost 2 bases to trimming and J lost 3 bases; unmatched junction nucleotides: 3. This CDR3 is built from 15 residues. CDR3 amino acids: CAISEATGGYTEAFF. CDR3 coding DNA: TGTGCCATCAGTGAGGCGACAGGGGGCTACACTGAAGCTTTCTTT.

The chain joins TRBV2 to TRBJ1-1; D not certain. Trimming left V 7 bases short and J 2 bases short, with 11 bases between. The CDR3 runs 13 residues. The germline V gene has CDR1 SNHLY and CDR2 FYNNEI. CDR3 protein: CASTQHVNTEAFF. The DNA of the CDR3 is TGTGCCAGCACCCAACACGTTAACACTGAAGCTTTCTTT.

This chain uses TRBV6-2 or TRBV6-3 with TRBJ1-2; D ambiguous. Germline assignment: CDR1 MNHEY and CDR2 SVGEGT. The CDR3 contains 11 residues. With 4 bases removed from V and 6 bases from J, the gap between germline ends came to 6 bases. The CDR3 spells CASSSRDGYTF. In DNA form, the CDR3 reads TGTGCCAGCAGTTCGCGGGATGGCTACACCTTC.